These T cell receptor beta chains were read from a single sample in a study of multiple sclerosis patients with progressive multifocal leukoencephalopathy. Here immunoSEQ multiplex PCR was the method, and the copy in TCRdb shows in-frame clones only, minus some. The sample records some 30,000 clones, 89% being singletons. This sample comprised PBMCs, obtained from a patient treated with natalizumab. The receptors were gathered from a human donor with multiple sclerosis. CDR3s include the opening cysteine and the closing phenylalanine or tryptophan. A D gene is named only where the DNA matches it firmly. Some rows mark clone size as missing; the rest say once, few, many or name a class of expanded clone.

V gene	clone size	J gene	D gene	CDR3 DNA	CDR3 protein
TRBV6-1	NA	TRBJ2-2	NA	TGTGCCAGCAGTGAAAGGACAGCGGTTTGGAACACCGGGGAGCTGTTTTTT	CASSERTAVWNTGELFF
TRBV7-2	NA	TRBJ2-7	TRBD1	TGTGCCAGCAGCCTATGGGACAGGCCAGGCCCTGCCTACGAGCAGTACTTC	CASSLWDRPGPAYEQYF
TRBV28	NA	TRBJ1-1	TRBD1	TGTGCCAGCAGGGGACAGTCCCTACTTGAAGCTTTCTTT	CASRGQSLLEAFF
TRBV28	NA	TRBJ1-1	NA	TGTGCCAGCAGGGTCTCGGACACTGAAGCTTTCTTT	CASRVSDTEAFF
TRBV9	once	TRBJ1-2	NA	TGTGCCAGCAGCGTAGCTGGGGGGAACTATGGCTACACCTTC	CASSVAGGNYGYTF
TRBV7-9	NA	TRBJ2-3	NA	TGTGCCAGCAGCTTATGGAGGAGCACAGATACGCAGTATTTT	CASSLWRSTDTQYF
TRBV7-3	NA	TRBJ2-3	NA	TGTGCCAGCGGCGCGGGGGCCTCAGATACGCAGTATTTT	CASGAGASDTQYF
TRBV11-2	NA	TRBJ1-6	NA	TGTGCCAGCAGCTTAGGACGTAATTCACCCCTCCACTTT	CASSLGRNSPLHF
TRBV28	NA	TRBJ2-7	NA	TGTGCCAGCAGTTTTCCCTGGACAGTACCGAGCTCCTACGAGCAGTACTTC	CASSFPWTVPSSYEQYF
TRBV5-1	NA	TRBJ2-7	NA	TGCGCCAGCAGCTTGGCCGTGGCAGGGGGGTACTACGAGCAGTACTTC	CASSLAVAGGYYEQYF
TRBV5-1	NA	TRBJ1-2	NA	TGCGCCAGCAGCTTGGGGTCGGGACAACCCTATGGCTACACCTTC	CASSLGSGQPYGYTF
TRBV28	NA	TRBJ1-2	NA	TGTGCCAGCAGTCCCCCGTCCATAGGCTACACCTTC	CASSPPSIGYTF
TRBV11-3	NA	TRBJ2-1	NA	TGTGCCAGCAGCTCGGACAGTTACAATGAGCAGTTCTTC	CASSSDSYNEQFF
TRBV9	NA	TRBJ2-1	NA	TGTGCCAGCAGCGTCAGCGGAACTGAGCAGTTCTTC	CASSVSGTEQFF
TRBV5-6	NA	TRBJ1-2	NA	TGTGCCAGCAGCTTGGGACAGGCATCCAGTGGCTACACCTTC	CASSLGQASSGYTF
TRBV1	NA	TRBJ2-5	NA	TGCACCAGCAGCCGGTGCAGGCAAGAGACCCAGTACTTC	CTSSRCRQETQYF
TRBV19	NA	TRBJ1-5	NA	TGTGCCAGTAGTGGGGCAGGGTCGGGGCAGCCCCAGCATTTT	CASSGAGSGQPQHF
TRBV7-3	NA	TRBJ2-3	TRBD1	TGTGCCAGCAGCTCGGGAGCGGGACAGGGTTCAGATACGCAGTATTTT	CASSSGAGQGSDTQYF
TRBV12-5	NA	TRBJ2-1	NA	TGTGCTAGTGGTTTGGTACGAAAGGGAGGTGAGCAGTTCTTC	CASGLVRKGGEQFF
TRBV27	NA	TRBJ1-2	NA	TGTGCCAGCAGTTTACGGCAGAACTATGGCTACACCTTC	CASSLRQNYGYTF
TRBV9	NA	TRBJ2-3	NA	TGTGCCAGCAGCGTAGATGGGAATTTCGGATTAACAGATACACAGTATTTT	CASSVDGNFGLTDTQYF
TRBV10-2	NA	TRBJ1-4	NA	TGCGCCAGCAGTGACCGGTCCCGTAATGAAAAACTGTTTTTT	CASSDRSRNEKLFF
TRBV19	few	TRBJ2-7	TRBD2	TGTGCCAGTAGTTTTAGCGGGAGGCTCTACGAGCAGTACTTC	CASSFSGRLYEQYF
TRBV6-5	NA	TRBJ2-2	NA	TGTGCCAGCAGTCGGACTCAGGTGCCGGGGGAGCTGTTTTTT	CASSRTQVPGELFF
TRBV7-9	NA	TRBJ1-5	NA	TGTGCCAGCAGCTTTCCGGGGGGTCAGCCCCAGCATTTT	CASSFPGGQPQHF
TRBV5-6	NA	TRBJ2-7	NA	TGTGCCAGCAGCTTGGGGCAGGACATCTACGAGCAGTACTTC	CASSLGQDIYEQYF
TRBV5-1	NA	TRBJ2-7	NA	TGCGCCAGCAGTTCGCCTACAGCCTACGAGCAGTACTTC	CASSSPTAYEQYF
TRBV6-1	NA	TRBJ1-4	TRBD1	TGTGCCAGCCACTATGGGACAGGGGGCGGGGAAAAACTGTTTTTT	CASHYGTGGGEKLFF
TRBV7-8	NA	TRBJ1-2	NA	TGTGCCAGCAGCTTATCCGAGGACCCCCTCTATGGCTACACCTTC	CASSLSEDPLYGYTF
TRBV6-4	NA	TRBJ2-1	NA	TGTGCCAGCAGTGATGACGGCTACAATGAGCAGTTCTTC	CASSDDGYNEQFF
TRBV7-7	NA	TRBJ2-1	NA	TGTGCTAGCAGCTTAGCCAGGGGACCATACAATGAGCAGTTCTTC	CASSLARGPYNEQFF
TRBV6-1	NA	TRBJ2-1	NA	TGTGCCAGCACAGGCGGATACTCCTACAATGAGCAGTTCTTC	CASTGGYSYNEQFF
TRBV19	NA	TRBJ2-5	TRBD2	TGTGCCAGTAGTTACATCGACGGACTAGCGGAGACCCAGTACTTC	CASSYIDGLAETQYF
TRBV7-2	once	TRBJ2-7	TRBD2	TGTGCCAGCAGCCCGCATCGTGGGACTATCTTCTACGAGCAGTACTTC	CASSPHRGTIFYEQYF
TRBV6-5	NA	TRBJ1-2	NA	TGTGCCAGCAGCGGAGGGAGCCCTGCCTACACCTTC	CASSGGSPAYTF
TRBV5-4	NA	TRBJ2-1	NA	TGTGCCAGCAGTTTGACCATGGTAGCGGACTACAATGAGCAGTTCTTC	CASSLTMVADYNEQFF
TRBV14	NA	TRBJ1-4	NA	TGTGCCAGCAGTCGGTCTAATGAAAAACTGTTTTTT	CASSRSNEKLFF
TRBV7-2	NA	TRBJ1-1	TRBD1	TGTGCCAGCAGCTGGGGACAGGGTACAGAAGCTTTCTTT	CASSWGQGTEAFF
TRBV9	NA	TRBJ2-7	NA	TGTGCCAGCAGCGTAGGAGGGAGGCCCCAAGAGGAGCAGTACTTC	CASSVGGRPQEEQYF
TRBV27	NA	TRBJ2-1	TRBD2	TGTGCCAGCAGTAGGACTAGCGGGAGTTATTGGTTCTTC	CASSRTSGSYWFF